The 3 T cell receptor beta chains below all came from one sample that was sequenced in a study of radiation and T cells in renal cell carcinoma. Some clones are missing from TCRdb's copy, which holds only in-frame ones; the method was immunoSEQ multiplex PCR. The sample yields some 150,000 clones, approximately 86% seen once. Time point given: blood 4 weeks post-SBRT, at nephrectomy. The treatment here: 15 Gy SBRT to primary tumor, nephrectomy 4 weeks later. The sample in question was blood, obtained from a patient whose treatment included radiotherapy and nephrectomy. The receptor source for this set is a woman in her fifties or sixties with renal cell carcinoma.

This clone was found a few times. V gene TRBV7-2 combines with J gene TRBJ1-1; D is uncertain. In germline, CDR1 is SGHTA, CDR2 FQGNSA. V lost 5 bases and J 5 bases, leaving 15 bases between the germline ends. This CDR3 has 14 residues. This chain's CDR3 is CASSLSKGWTEAFF. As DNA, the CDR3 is TGTGCCAGCAGCCTATCTAAAGGTTGGACTGAAGCTTTCTTT.

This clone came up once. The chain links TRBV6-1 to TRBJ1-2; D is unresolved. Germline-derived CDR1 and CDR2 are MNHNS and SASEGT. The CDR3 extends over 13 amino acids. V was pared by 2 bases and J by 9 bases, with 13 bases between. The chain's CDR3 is CASSETIISSYTF. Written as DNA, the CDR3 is TGTGCCAGCAGTGAAACGATTATAAGCAGCTACACCTTC.

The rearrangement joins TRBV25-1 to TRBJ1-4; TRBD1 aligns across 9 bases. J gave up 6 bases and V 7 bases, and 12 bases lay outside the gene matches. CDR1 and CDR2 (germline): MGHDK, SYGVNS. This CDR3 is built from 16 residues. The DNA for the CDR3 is TGTGCCAGCACCCAGCCCGGGGGGACAGGGTATGAAAAACTGTTTTTT. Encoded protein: CASTQPGGTGYEKLFF.